This T cell receptor (beta chain) was documented in a study of shared T cell receptors in the human thymus. Produced via immunoSEQ multiplex PCR; TCRdb's table is partial and in-frame only. The sample lists 550,000 to 800,000 clones; roughly 85% were seen once. The sample was also linked to a second study, of human thymus T cells. That work contributes: The study used thymus tissue resected during corrective heart surgery.

Sequencing input: thymocytes. The clonotype comes from a girl under three years old with a congenital heart defect.

This CDR3 is CASSIRESNQPQHF. CDR3 DNA: TGCGCCAGCAGCATCCGGGAATCCAATCAGCCCCAGCATTTT. This chain links TRBV4-1 with TRBJ1-5; D is unresolved. Per the germline V gene, CDR1 is MGHRA and CDR2 is YSYEKL. The germline V and J ends were trimmed by 5 bases and 3 bases, with 11 bases remaining between them. This CDR3 spans 14 amino acids.